Shown below are 12 T cell receptor beta chains from a single sample sequenced in a study of T cells in Graves' hyperthyroidism and ophthalmopathy. Using RNA transcripts as the source, TCR beta CDR3 regions were amplified. An initial round of RT-PCR targeting the TCR CDR3 relied on the HTBI primer set. TCRdb redid the calling of the multiplex PCR reads with MiXCR, one entry per CDR3 protein. The top ten hold around 3.4% of the sample, which has around 350,000 distinct CDR3 sequences, about a fifth seen once. The material sequenced was blood. The receptors come from a young woman with Graves' hyperthyroidism.

This clonotype was counted at least ten times. The chain links TRBV6-2 or TRBV6-3 to TRBJ2-5; no clear D gene. This CDR3 has 13 residues. The germline gives CDR1 MNHEY, CDR2 SVGEGT. V shed 3 bases and J shed 3 bases, with 8 bases lying between them. CDR3 coding DNA: TGTGCCAGCAGTTATTGGTCAGAAGAGACCCAGTACTTC. Amino acid sequence: CASSYWSEETQYF.

The rearrangement links TRBV19 to TRBJ2-7; D not resolved. Per germline, CDR1 LNHDA and CDR2 SQIVND (reference sequence). The V gene lost 1 base and the J gene lost 3 bases, with 16 bases spanning the gap. This CDR3 is built from 16 residues. The CDR3 reads CASSIGRSDSHYEQYF. The CDR3 DNA follows: TGTGCCAGTAGTATAGGACGAAGCGACTCACACTACGAGCAGTACTTC.

The chain combines TRBV2 with TRBJ1-1; D uncertain. With 0 bases removed from V and 11 bases from J, the gap between germline ends came to 34 bases. Germline CDR1 is SNHLY and CDR2 is FYNNEI. This CDR3 has 20 amino acids. CDR3 protein: CASSEAGTGTQWKYDMAAFF. CDR3 nucleotide sequence: TGTGCCAGCAGTGAAGCAGGCACCGGCACACAGTGGAAGTACGACATGGCCGCTTTCTTT.

This clonotype came up many times. The gene calls are TRBV20-1 and TRBJ2-1; perhaps TRBD2 as D (6 bases). The CDR3 spans 13 residues. CDR1 and CDR2 (germline): DFQATT, SNEGSKA (reference sequence). V lost 6 bases to trimming and J lost 10 bases, with 19 bases between them. CDR3 residues: CSAGGTDRAEQFF. The CDR3 bases are TGCAGTGCCGGAGGGACCGATAGAGCGGAGCAGTTCTTC.

This clonotype occurred many times. The chain has TRBV20-1 and TRBJ2-7, with D possibly being TRBD2 (6 bases). CDR1 DFQATT and CDR2 SNEGSKA come from the germline V gene (reference sequence). CDR3 length equals 14 residues. The ends were cut back, 0 bases at V and 3 bases at J, with 12 bases in the middle. CDR3 coding DNA: TGCAGTGCTAGAGATTTGGAGGGAATCTACGAGCAGTACTTC. Amino acids: CSARDLEGIYEQYF.

This clonotype appeared many times. This chain links TRBV28 with TRBJ1-1, with D unresolved. The CDR3 contains 12 residues. Germline V CDR1 and CDR2: MDHEN, SYDVKM. The ends were cut back, 8 bases at V and 7 bases at J, with 14 bases in the middle. DNA of the CDR3: TGTGCCAGCTTTCGGGGTCGGGGTGAAGCTTTCTTT. This codes for CASFRGRGEAFF.

On this clonotype: A much larger clone differs by one base, so this may be a read error. This rearrangement joins TRBV7-2 to TRBJ1-3; 8 nucleotides line up with TRBD1. Germline CDR1 reads SGHTA; CDR2 reads FQGNSA. The length of the CDR3 is 17 residues. CDR3 sequence (DNA): TGTGTCAGCAGACACCGGGACAGGCTTTCGTCGGGAAACACCATATATTTT. This encodes CVSRHRDRLSSGNTIYF.

This clonotype came up many times. The CDR3 protein is CASSRLTGYSYEQYF. The CDR3 DNA follows: TGTGCCAGCAGTCGTCTGACAGGGTATTCCTACGAGCAGTACTTC. V usage is TRBV25-1 and J usage is TRBJ2-7; 7 bases match TRBD1. Germline V gene sequence: CDR1 MGHDK, CDR2 SYGVNS. CDR3 length equals 15 residues. Trimming cost V 5 bases and J 1 base; bases outside gene matches: 8.

This clonotype was observed at least ten times. The V and J genes are TRBV9 and TRBJ1-1; D is undetermined. The V gene lost 3 bases and the J gene lost 3 bases, with 15 bases spanning the gap. Germline CDR1 is SGDLS and CDR2 is YYNGEE. The CDR3 has 15 amino acids. The CDR3 region is CASSARSRGYTEAFF. As DNA, the CDR3 is TGTGCCAGCAGCGCCAGGAGCAGAGGTTACACTGAAGCTTTCTTT.

This clonotype was seen at least ten times. V is TRBV7-6 and J is TRBJ1-1, with D perhaps TRBD1 (6 bases). With 5 bases removed from V and 0 bases from J, the gap between germline ends came to 13 bases. This CDR3 has 15 amino acids. CDR1 is SGHVS and CDR2 is FNYEAQ in the germline V gene. The CDR3 nucleotides read TGTGCCAGCAGCCCCGGGACAAACATGAACACTGAAGCTTTCTTT. Translated: CASSPGTNMNTEAFF.

This clonotype has a count of ten or more. The rearrangement links TRBV5-5 to TRBJ1-2; D remains ambiguous. V lost 4 bases, J lost 4 bases, and 17 bases lay in between. Germline values: CDR1 SGHKS, CDR2 YYEKEE (reference sequence). The CDR3 is made up of 15 amino acids. This CDR3 reads CASSRDREAPYGYTF. CDR3 nucleotide sequence: TGTGCCAGCAGCAGGGATAGGGAGGCACCCTATGGCTACACCTTC.

This clonotype is a singleton in its sample. The chain links TRBV15 to TRBJ2-7, with 9 positions matching TRBD1. Germline V gene data show CDR1 as LNHNV and CDR2 as YYDKDF (reference sequence). The CDR3 covers 15 residues. The J segment lost 1 base and the V segment lost 3 bases, leaving 4 bases of the junction unmatched. Here the CDR3 DNA reads TGTGCCACCAGCAGGAGACAGGGGGAATCCTACGAGCAGTACTTC. It specifies CATSRRQGESYEQYF.